A single sample is the source of the 28 T cell receptor beta chains below, sequenced in a study of T cell changes during pregnancy in multiple sclerosis. Assay used: immunoSEQ multiplex PCR; TCRdb lists only in-frame clones, some missing. Here the sample spans around 27,000 clones, 85% to 95% being singletons. The sequenced sample was CD4+ T cells from peripheral blood mononuclear cells, obtained after pregnancy. The origin of the receptors is a female donor with multiple sclerosis, enrolled in a pregnancy study.

In DNA, the CDR3 is TGTGCCAGCAGCTCCCCAGGCGTAGCGGGAGTCTTCTCCTACGAGCAGTACTTC. This gives the protein CASSSPGVAGVFSYEQYF. The genes are TRBV11-1 and TRBJ2-7; 9 bases are a match to TRBD2. CDR3 length equals 18 residues. The V gene's germline CDR1 is SGHAT and CDR2 FQDESV (reference sequence). V shed 4 bases, J shed 0 bases, and the junction held 13 bases outside the gene matches.

The V gene is TRBV2, the J gene TRBJ1-1; D unresolved. Trimming cost V 8 bases and J 8 bases, with 12 bases left between them. In germline, CDR1 is SNHLY, CDR2 FYNNEI. This CDR3 contains 11 residues. CDR3 nucleotide sequence: TGTGCCAGCGGGTCGGGGTCCGAAGCTTTCTTT. Encoded protein: CASGSGSEAFF.

The chain uses TRBV19 and TRBJ1-2; D gene unclear. Germline V gives CDR1 LNHDA, CDR2 SQIVND (reference sequence). Trimming pared 3 bases from V and 6 bases from J, leaving 14 bases between. This CDR3 comprises 14 residues. CDR3 sequence: CASSIPGRPHGYTF. CDR3 sequence (DNA): TGTGCCAGTAGTATCCCTGGCAGGCCCCATGGCTACACCTTC.

The rearrangement links TRBV2 to TRBJ1-1; a weak D match, TRBD1 (6 bases). The germline V gene has CDR1 SNHLY and CDR2 FYNNEI. V was trimmed by 6 bases and J by 8 bases, leaving 16 bases between them. The CDR3 has 13 residues. In DNA form, the CDR3 reads TGTGCCAGCAGCCTGGGACAAGGGGTAGAAGCTTTCTTT. This translates into CASSLGQGVEAFF.

The genes are TRBV29-1 and TRBJ2-4; the D gene is possibly TRBD2 (6 bases). The germline V gene encodes CDR1 SQVTM and CDR2 ANQGSEA. The CDR3 loop spans 14 amino acids. The V end lost 7 bases, the J end lost 5 bases, and 18 bases lay between the germline ends. The CDR3 nucleotides are TGCAGCGCCGGGTGGGGGGTAGTCCAAAACATTCAGTACTTC. Residues: CSAGWGVVQNIQYF.

V and J are TRBV1 and TRBJ1-1. TRBV1 is shown as a pseudogene. The CDR3 has 12 amino acids. The CDR3 is CTSSQAGTEAFF. The CDR3 coding sequence is TGCACCAGCAGCCAAGCGGGGACTGAAGCTTTCTTT.

The gene calls are TRBV18 and TRBJ2-7, with 10 bases fitting TRBD2. V was clipped by 2 bases and J by 3 bases; unmatched bases: 1. Germline V lookup: CDR1 KGHSH, CDR2 LQKENI. This CDR3 has 14 amino acids. Written as DNA, the CDR3 is TGTGCCAGCTCACCAGGGACTAGCGACTACGAGCAGTACTTC. This encodes CASSPGTSDYEQYF.

The V and J genes are TRBV11-2 and TRBJ2-1, with D perhaps matching TRBD1 (6 bases). V was cut by 5 bases and J by 6 bases, with 11 bases left in between. CDR1 SGHAT and CDR2 FQNNGV come from the germline V gene. The CDR3 consists of 13 residues. The CDR3 DNA reads TGTGCCAGCAGCAAAGTGGGGGCCAATGAGCAGTTCTTC. It specifies CASSKVGANEQFF.

The V call is TRBV23-1, the J call TRBJ1-2, with D possibly matching TRBD1 (6 bases). TRBV23-1 qualifies as an ORF whose function is uncertain. This CDR3 has 13 residues. V was trimmed by 5 bases and J by 6 bases, leaving 13 bases between them. As DNA, the CDR3 is TGCGCCAGCAGTTTGGACAGTTTCCATGGCTACACCTTC. Translated, it gives CASSLDSFHGYTF.

CDR3 nucleotide sequence: TGTGCCAGTAGTATGTACAGGGAAAGCACAGATACGCAGTATTTT. This codes for CASSMYRESTDTQYF. This chain joins TRBV19 and TRBJ2-3; D perhaps matches TRBD1 (6 bases). Trimming took 3 bases from V and 0 from J, leaving 10 bases between them. The CDR3 contains 15 residues. Looked up from germline, CDR1 is LNHDA and CDR2 is SQIVND (reference sequence). Combining the CDR3 with reference TRBV19 and TRBJ2-3 gives the whole variable domain DGGITQSPKYLFRKEGQNVTLSCEQNLNHDAMYWYRQDPGQGLRLIYYSQIVNDFQKGDIAEGYSVSREKKESFPLTVTSAQKNPTAFYLCASSMYRESTDTQYFGPGTRLTVL.

This clone was recorded only once. The chain recombines TRBV5-6 with TRBJ2-3, with D perhaps matching TRBD2 (6 bases). V shed 2 bases and J shed 0 bases, with 10 bases lying between them. From germline, CDR1 is SGHDT and CDR2 YYEEEE. This CDR3 has 15 residues. The CDR3 bases are TGTGCCAGCAGCTTTGGAGGGACCAGCACAGATACGCAGTATTTT. This codes for CASSFGGTSTDTQYF.

The rearrangement uses TRBV7-2 and TRBJ1-4; tentative D call: TRBD1 (6 bases). Germline-derived CDR1 and CDR2 are SGHTA and FQGNSA. V lost 1 base and J lost 2, with 14 bases in between. The CDR3 is 17 amino acids. The CDR3 protein is CASSLDMGARTNEKLFF. CDR3 DNA: TGTGCCAGCAGCTTAGACATGGGGGCGAGGACTAATGAAAAACTGTTTTTT.

The chain is built from TRBV10-3 and TRBJ2-2; 7 bases line up with TRBD1. CDR3 size: 15 residues. Germline trimming cut 8 bases from V and 0 bases from J; bases unmatched to any gene: 6. Germline values: CDR1 ENHRY, CDR2 SYGVKD. The CDR3 bases are TGTGCCATCCGGGGACAGCTCGCGAACACCGGGGAGCTGTTTTTT. This sequence encodes CAIRGQLANTGELFF.

The CDR3 sequence: CASSLATSGRYTDTQYF. CDR3 coding DNA: TGTGCCAGCAGCTTAGCGACTAGCGGGAGGTACACAGATACGCAGTATTTT. The chain uses TRBV11-3 and TRBJ2-3; 13 nucleotides agree with TRBD2. Trimming removed 1 base from V and 2 bases from J; junction bases left unmatched: 3. Germline loops: CDR1 SGHNT, CDR2 YENEEA. This CDR3 is 17 amino acids long.

The chain links TRBV6-4 to TRBJ1-1; tentative D call: TRBD1 (5 bases). The CDR3 sequence is 13 residues long. Germline lookup yields CDR1 MRHNA and CDR2 SNTAGT. V lost 4 bases, J lost 1 base, and 7 bases lay in between. The CDR3 DNA follows: TGTGCCAGCAGTGGACAGCCGAACACTGAAGCTTTCTTT. Amino acid sequence: CASSGQPNTEAFF.

The V gene is TRBV5-1, the J gene TRBJ1-2; D possibly corresponds to TRBD1 (6 bases). The germline gives CDR1 SGHRS, CDR2 YFSETQ. Trimming left V 4 bases short and J 4 bases short, with 14 bases between. The CDR3 is made up of 14 amino acids. CDR3 in amino acids: CASSEGDPFYGYTF. CDR3 nucleotide sequence: TGCGCCAGCAGCGAGGGGGACCCTTTCTATGGCTACACCTTC.

The CDR3 nucleotides read TGTGCCAGTAGTGCCCTAAGGAGGTCTGGGGCCAACGTCCTGACTTTC. Translation gives CASSALRRSGANVLTF. This chain connects TRBV19 to TRBJ2-6; D perhaps matches TRBD2 (5 bases). Per germline, CDR1 LNHDA and CDR2 SQIVND (reference sequence). The CDR3 sequence is 16 residues long. V shed 5 bases and J shed 1 base, with 12 bases lying between them.

This chain joins TRBV6-6 and TRBJ1-1, with D hard to call. This CDR3 is 14 amino acids long. Looked up from germline, CDR1 is MNHNY and CDR2 is SVGAGI (reference sequence). Trimming removed 5 bases at V and 1 base at J, with 11 bases between. The CDR3 loop is CASSRHTTNTEAFF. As DNA, the CDR3 is TGTGCCAGCAGTCGACATACAACGAACACTGAAGCTTTCTTT.

The V and J genes are TRBV7-9 and TRBJ2-1; 11 bases agree with TRBD1. The CDR3 is 16 amino acids. CDR1 SEHNR and CDR2 FQNEAQ come from the germline V gene (reference sequence). V lost 5 bases to trimming and J lost 7 bases; unmatched junction nucleotides: 10. For the CDR3, the DNA is TGTGCCAGCAGCACTTATGAGGGACAGGGGGGGAATGAGCAGTTCTTC. This translates into CASSTYEGQGGNEQFF.

The rearrangement joins TRBV6-6 to TRBJ2-5; 12 nucleotides match TRBD2. V dropped 5 bases and J dropped 3; count of bases not matched to a gene: 4. The CDR3 covers 15 residues. Per germline, CDR1 MNHNY and CDR2 SVGAGI (reference sequence). The DNA for the CDR3 is TGTGCCAGCAGTCCATGGACTAGCGGGAAAGAGACCCAGTACTTC. Amino acid sequence: CASSPWTSGKETQYF.

In DNA, the CDR3 is TGTGCCAGCAGCTTAGCGGGGCAACGCACCGGGGAGCTGTTTTTT. This encodes CASSLAGQRTGELFF. The chain has TRBV7-2 and TRBJ2-2; tentative D call: TRBD1 (5 bases). The CDR3 extends over 15 amino acids. In germline, CDR1 is SGHTA, CDR2 FQGNSA. The V end lost 0 bases, the J end lost 4 bases, and 9 bases lay between the germline ends.

V usage is TRBV5-1 and J usage is TRBJ2-7; weak D call: TRBD2 (6 bases). CDR1 and CDR2 from the germline V gene are SGHRS and YFSETQ. This CDR3 region has 14 residues. V dropped 0 bases and J dropped 3 bases, with 10 bases sitting between them. CDR3 protein: CASSLAGEVYEQYF. The CDR3 bases are TGCGCCAGCAGCTTGGCGGGAGAAGTCTACGAGCAGTACTTC.

CDR3 in DNA: TGTGCCAGCAGCTTTACACTAGCGATTGCGCGGTTCTTC. Its protein product is CASSFTLAIARFF. The genes are TRBV7-2 and TRBJ2-1; 7 bases fit TRBD2. V shed 3 bases and J 15 bases; nucleotides not matched to a gene: 11. CDR1 and CDR2 (germline): SGHTA, FQGNSA. This CDR3 is 13 amino acids long.

This chain connects TRBV21-1 to TRBJ2-1; TRBD2 reflects the table's D call only, with no check against the DNA. TRBV21-1 is annotated as a pseudogene. There are 16 residues in the CDR3. This CDR3 reads CASNPIAGGKHNEQFF. Written as DNA, the CDR3 is TGTGCCAGCAACCCCATAGCGGGGGGGAAGCACAATGAGCAGTTCTTC.

The rearrangement links TRBV19 to TRBJ1-4; 7 positions match TRBD1. Germline V lookup: CDR1 LNHDA, CDR2 SQIVND (reference sequence). The ends lost 5 bases at V and 7 bases at J; junction bases unmatched: 4. The CDR3 runs to 13 residues. The CDR3 here is CASSRQGGEKLFF. The DNA of the CDR3 is TGTGCCAGTAGTCGACAGGGCGGTGAAAAACTGTTTTTT.

This sequence joins TRBV19 and TRBJ1-3; D gene unclear. The CDR3 totals 15 residues. The V end lost 4 bases, the J end lost 0 bases, and 10 bases lay between the germline ends. Looked up from germline, CDR1 is LNHDA and CDR2 is SQIVND (reference sequence). CDR3 loop: CASSRAFISGNTIYF. The CDR3 coding sequence is TGTGCCAGTAGTAGGGCCTTTATCTCTGGAAACACCATATATTTT.

This clone appeared a single time. The V gene is TRBV5-6, the J gene TRBJ1-1, with D maybe TRBD1 (5 bases). Germline lookup yields CDR1 SGHDT and CDR2 YYEEEE. The CDR3 consists of 16 residues. Trimming left V 1 base short and J 1 base short, with 14 bases between. This chain's CDR3 is CASSLLQRGRNTEAFF. The CDR3 DNA is TGTGCCAGCAGCTTGCTTCAGCGGGGACGGAACACTGAAGCTTTCTTT.

This clone came up a few times. The rearrangement joins TRBV7-2 to TRBJ1-3; D ambiguous. The CDR3 is 17 amino acids. From germline, CDR1 is SGHTA and CDR2 FQGNSA. Trimming left V 3 bases short and J 0 bases short, with 15 bases between. CDR3 in amino acids: CASSFGFRVDSGNTIYF. CDR3 nucleotides: TGTGCCAGCAGCTTTGGTTTCCGGGTAGACTCTGGAAACACCATATATTTT.